This T cell receptor beta chain came from a study of CD8+CD57+ T cells in acquired aplastic anemia. As for the study in general: Across the sorted CD4+ and CD8+ cells, DNA amounts averaged about 3.2 ug.

Germline assignment: CDR1 ENHRY and CDR2 SYGVKD. The CDR3 loop spans 16 amino acids. V lost 2 bases and J lost 7; bases outside the gene matches: 8. Genomic DNA templated the TCR beta VDJ and CDR3 profiling. Using its own MiXCR run on the reads, TCRdb lists one record per CDR3 protein. The sample includes fewer than 200,000 distinct CDR3 sequences, less than 60% of them seen just once. Study-wide findings and caveats: Overlapping CD8+ CDR3 repertoires of patients and controls contained under 35 shared sequences.

This clonotype was recorded many times. The antigen is unknown. Sequenced patients had shown CD8+CD57+ cell expansion by flow cytometry. Acquired aplastic anemia of severe grade affected all patients. There was no therapy given to any patient before the blood sampling took place. Sequencing used sorted CD4+, CD8+, or CD8+CD57+ T cells (not recorded which) from PBMCs. The chain has TRBV10-3 and TRBJ1-6; 7 positions agree with TRBD1. The receptor was derived from a human donor with aplastic anemia. The CDR3 protein is CAISEAKTGNNSPLHF. The CDR3 DNA is TGTGCCATCAGTGAGGCGAAGACAGGGAACAATTCACCCCTCCACTTT.